Shown below are 31 T cell receptor beta chains from a single sample sequenced in a study of blood T cell repertoires in COVID-19. The assay was immunoSEQ multiplex PCR, and TCRdb's table has in-frame clones only and misses some. Of under 300,000 clones in the sample, about 87% were seen once. Sequencing was performed on PBMCs or T cells enriched from blood (not recorded which). The receptors here all came from a woman between 40 and 50 years old who had been exposed to COVID-19.

The gene calls are TRBV12-5 and TRBJ2-7; TRBD1 matches at 9 bases. J was trimmed by 5 bases and V by 1 base; bases with no gene match: 9. This CDR3 spans 16 amino acids. The germline gives CDR1 LGHNT, CDR2 FRNRAP. The CDR3 reads CASGLDTPGTGNEQYV. CDR3 DNA sequence: TGTGCTAGTGGTTTGGACACCCCTGGGACAGGGAACGAGCAGTACGTC.

This chain links TRBV7-8 with TRBJ2-4; 8 nucleotides line up with TRBD1. Trimming took 5 bases from V and 0 from J; bases not matched to a gene: 12. CDR1 SGHVS and CDR2 FQNEAQ come from the germline V gene. This CDR3 has 18 amino acids. CDR3 residues: CASSHPWTGTLAKNIQYF. The CDR3 bases are TGTGCCAGCAGCCACCCTTGGACAGGGACACTAGCCAAAAACATTCAGTACTTC.

The chain recombines TRBV21-1 with TRBJ2-7; TRBD2, as called in the table, went unchecked against the DNA. TRBV21-1 is deemed a pseudogene. CDR3 length: 14 amino acids. The CDR3 protein is CASSERLAGREQYV. In DNA form, the CDR3 reads TGTGCCAGCAGCGAGAGACTAGCGGGACGCGAGCAGTACGTC.

The chain employs TRBV6-6 and TRBJ2-1; 7 nucleotides line up with TRBD1. The CDR3 has 13 residues. Trimming took 6 bases from V and 3 from J; bases not matched to a gene: 2. In germline, CDR1 is MNHNY, CDR2 SVGAGI (reference sequence). CDR3 in amino acids: CASRRDSYNEQFF. The DNA of the CDR3 is TGTGCCAGCAGACGGGACAGCTACAATGAGCAGTTCTTC.

The chain is built from TRBV19 and TRBJ1-5; D might be TRBD1 (5 bases). V shed 6 bases and J shed 7 bases, with 16 bases lying between them. CDR1 and CDR2 (germline): LNHDA, SQIVND (reference sequence). CDR3 length: 14 amino acids. The CDR3 sequence: CASSVGQGGQPQHF. CDR3 nucleotides: TGTGCCAGTAGCGTGGGGCAGGGAGGACAGCCCCAGCATTTT.

V is TRBV29-1 and J is TRBJ2-7; D is possibly TRBD1 (5 bases). V gave up 4 bases and J gave up 1 base, with 14 bases separating them. The CDR3 spans 14 residues. Germline values: CDR1 SQVTM, CDR2 ANQGSEA. CDR3 in amino acids: CSVARQILSYEQYF. CDR3 DNA sequence: TGCAGCGTTGCGAGACAGATTCTTTCCTACGAGCAGTACTTC.

Turning to this clone: This could be a read error, since a much larger clone is one nucleotide away. CDR3 protein: CASTLNYGYTF. The DNA for the CDR3 is TGTGCCAGCACCTTGAACTATGGCTACACCTTC. The gene calls are TRBV6-6 and TRBJ1-2; D unresolved. V dropped 7 bases and J dropped 2 bases, with 5 bases sitting between them. The CDR3 covers 11 residues. Germline-derived CDR1 and CDR2 are MNHNY and SVGAGI (reference sequence).

This clone was observed once. The gene calls are TRBV2 and TRBJ1-5; a weak D match, TRBD1 (5 bases). The CDR3 contains 15 residues. Germline CDR1 reads SNHLY; CDR2 reads FYNNEI. V lost 4 bases and J lost 1, with 11 bases in between. CDR3 residues: CASSAETASNQPQHF. CDR3 DNA sequence: TGTGCCAGCAGTGCTGAGACAGCAAGCAATCAGCCCCAGCATTTT.

This chain connects TRBV6-2 or TRBV6-3 to TRBJ1-5, with TRBD1 as a possible D gene (6 bases). CDR3 size: 14 residues. From germline, CDR1 is MNHEY and CDR2 SVGEGT. V gave up 7 bases and J gave up 5 bases, with 15 bases separating them. The CDR3 protein is CASTPPGGYQPQHF. For the CDR3, the DNA is TGTGCCAGCACCCCCCCGGGGGGCTATCAGCCCCAGCATTTT.

The J gene is TRBJ1-2, the V gene TRBV7-9, with D possibly matching TRBD1 (6 bases). This CDR3 comprises 14 residues. The germline V and J ends were trimmed by 4 bases and 4 bases, with 13 bases remaining between them. Looked up from germline, CDR1 is SEHNR and CDR2 is FQNEAQ (reference sequence). The DNA for the CDR3 is TGTGCCAGCAGCTCAATACAGGGAAGCTATGGCTACACCTTC. Translating gives CASSSIQGSYGYTF.

The table lists this clone with a count of one. The chain employs TRBV20-1 and TRBJ2-1, with TRBD2 matching 10 bases. The germline V gene encodes CDR1 DFQATT and CDR2 SNEGSKA (reference sequence). The CDR3 length is 16 residues. V dropped 3 bases and J dropped 0; count of bases not matched to a gene: 5. This CDR3 reads CSASASGRDSYNEQFF. In nucleotides, the CDR3 is TGCAGTGCTAGTGCAAGCGGGAGGGACTCCTACAATGAGCAGTTCTTC.

The chain combines TRBV4-1 with TRBJ1-5, with 7 bases lining up with TRBD1. The CDR3 sequence is 19 residues long. V was pared by 1 base and J by 0 bases, with 12 bases of the junction left unmatched. The V gene's germline CDR1 is MGHRA and CDR2 YSYEKL. CDR3 amino acids: CASSQAQGVTGVSNQPQHF. The CDR3 nucleotides read TGCGCCAGCAGCCAAGCTCAGGGGGTAACGGGGGTTAGCAATCAGCCCCAGCATTTT.

The chain links TRBV28 to TRBJ1-2; 8 bases match TRBD1. V gave up 3 bases and J gave up 5 bases; unmatched junction bases: 14. The germline gives CDR1 MDHEN, CDR2 SYDVKM. The length of the CDR3 is 17 residues. CDR3 sequence: CASSFLGPAGGDYGYTF. CDR3 nucleotides: TGTGCCAGCAGTTTCTTAGGTCCGGCAGGGGGCGATTATGGCTACACCTTC.

The chain employs TRBV15 and TRBJ2-3, with D perhaps TRBD1 (6 bases). Germline V gives CDR1 LNHNV, CDR2 YYDKDF (reference sequence). The CDR3 runs to 16 residues. V was trimmed by 4 bases and J by 1 base, leaving 15 bases between them. CDR3 sequence (DNA): TGTGCCACCAGCACACCCTGGGGGCTAGGCACAGATACGCAGTATTTT. Residues: CATSTPWGLGTDTQYF.

This clone was seen only a few times. The J gene is TRBJ1-4, the V gene TRBV28; 7 positions agree with TRBD1. The V gene's germline CDR1 is MDHEN and CDR2 SYDVKM. J gave up 1 base and V 3 bases, and 5 bases lay outside the gene matches. The CDR3 has 16 amino acids. The CDR3 region has the DNA TGTGCCAGCAGTTTGGAGGGGGCAGGAACTAATGAAAAACTGTTTTTT. This gives the protein CASSLEGAGTNEKLFF.

This chain connects TRBV6-6 to TRBJ2-7, with 10 bases aligning to TRBD2. CDR3 length: 15 amino acids. Germline V lookup: CDR1 MNHNY, CDR2 SVGAGI (reference sequence). Trimming cost V 2 bases and J 4 bases; bases outside gene matches: 5. The CDR3 loop reads CASSYAASGGYEQYF. CDR3 DNA: TGTGCCAGCAGTTACGCGGCTAGCGGGGGATACGAGCAGTACTTC.

The chain carries TRBV11-3 and TRBJ1-2; D ambiguous. V shed 4 bases and J shed 0 bases, with 9 bases lying between them. CDR3 length: 14 amino acids. Germline V gene lookup returns CDR1 SGHNT and CDR2 YENEEA. The CDR3 nucleotides are TGTGCCAGCAGCTCCCTCGCAGCTAACTATGGCTACACCTTC. Encoded protein: CASSSLAANYGYTF.

The chain links TRBV24-1 to TRBJ1-1; 10 bases line up with TRBD1. The ends lost 7 bases at V and 0 bases at J; junction bases unmatched: 4. Germline lookup yields CDR1 KGHDR and CDR2 SFDVKD. This CDR3 is built from 15 residues. The DNA for the CDR3 is TGTGCCACCAGGGGACAGGGGTCCCTGAACACTGAAGCTTTCTTT. Translation gives CATRGQGSLNTEAFF.

V and J are TRBV7-9 and TRBJ1-1; the match to TRBD1 covers 8 bases. Germline assignment: CDR1 SEHNR and CDR2 FQNEAQ (reference sequence). The trim removed 5 bases at V and 2 bases at J, leaving 7 bases unmatched. This CDR3 region has 15 residues. The CDR3 loop reads CASSPGTGSNTEAFF. Here the CDR3 DNA reads TGTGCCAGCAGCCCAGGGACAGGTAGTAACACTGAAGCTTTCTTT.

The rearrangement links TRBV29-1 to TRBJ1-2; 7 nucleotides line up with TRBD1. V shed 5 bases, J shed 7 bases, and the junction held 13 bases outside the gene matches. The CDR3 has 14 residues. CDR1 and CDR2 (germline): SQVTM, ANQGSEA. Here the CDR3 DNA reads TGCAGCGTTCAGACAGGGAACAGGTATTCTGGCTACACCTTC. Protein: CSVQTGNRYSGYTF.

This clone was seen just once. The gene calls are TRBV6-2 or TRBV6-3 and TRBJ2-1; a weak D match, TRBD1 (5 bases). Trimming cost V 2 bases and J 6 bases, with 14 bases left between them. CDR1 is MNHEY, CDR2 SVGEGT, per germline. The CDR3 sequence is 15 residues long. DNA for the CDR3: TGTGCCAGCAGTTACGGCGACAGCCCTCCCAATGAGCAGTTCTTC. Translation gives CASSYGDSPPNEQFF.

This clone was seen only once. The V and J genes are TRBV6-5 and TRBJ1-4; D is possibly TRBD1 (6 bases). The CDR3 has 15 amino acids. CDR1 and CDR2 from the germline V gene are MNHEY and SVGAGI. Trimming took 5 bases from V and 7 from J, leaving 17 bases between them. This chain's CDR3 is CASSKKTGFAEKLFF. The CDR3 DNA sequence: TGTGCCAGCAGTAAAAAAACAGGGTTCGCTGAAAAACTGTTTTTT.

This rearrangement joins TRBV2 to TRBJ2-7; a possible D gene is TRBD2 (7 bases). The CDR3 totals 14 residues. Trimming shortened V by 5 bases and J by 3 bases, and 14 bases separated the two germline ends. Germline-derived CDR1 and CDR2 are SNHLY and FYNNEI. For the CDR3, the DNA is TGTGCCAGCAGTACGAAGGGGGGGGACTACGAGCAGTACTTC. Translating gives CASSTKGGDYEQYF.

This chain uses TRBV28 with TRBJ1-1; 7 positions match TRBD1. The V gene's germline CDR1 is MDHEN and CDR2 SYDVKM. There are 12 residues in the CDR3. V lost 6 bases to trimming and J lost 5 bases; unmatched junction nucleotides: 3. Here the CDR3 reads CASREQGTEAFF. DNA for the CDR3: TGTGCCAGCAGAGAACAGGGGACTGAAGCTTTCTTT.

V gene TRBV5-6 combines with J gene TRBJ2-5, with TRBD1 matching 7 bases. The CDR3 sequence is 14 residues long. The V and J ends lost 3 bases and 1 base, in that order; junction bases with no gene match: 3. Germline CDR1 reads SGHDT; CDR2 reads YYEEEE. The CDR3 nucleotides read TGTGCCAGCAGCTCCTGGGACAGCCAAGAGACCCAGTACTTC. Translated: CASSSWDSQETQYF.

This chain links TRBV3-1 (or the pseudogene TRBV3-2) with TRBJ1-5, with 8 bases fitting TRBD1. V was clipped by 5 bases and J by 6 bases; unmatched bases: 6. The CDR3 loop spans 14 amino acids. CDR1 LGHDT and CDR2 YNNKEL come from the germline V gene (reference sequence). The CDR3 region is CASSDGQGGQPQHF. Here the CDR3 DNA reads TGTGCCAGCAGCGACGGACAGGGAGGTCAGCCCCAGCATTTT.

The V gene is TRBV28, the J gene TRBJ2-5; D gene unclear. V was pared by 3 bases and J by 1 base, with 3 bases between. This CDR3 spans 12 amino acids. Looked up from germline, CDR1 is MDHEN and CDR2 is SYDVKM. The CDR3 loop reads CASSLSQETQYF. Written as DNA, the CDR3 is TGTGCCAGCAGTTTGAGCCAAGAGACCCAGTACTTC. Variable domain in full (rest from reference TRBV28 and TRBJ2-5): DVKVTQSSRYLVKRTGEKVFLECVQDMDHENMFWYRQDPGLGLRLIYFSYDVKMKEKGDIPEGYSVSREKKERFSLILESASTNQTSMYLCASSLSQETQYFGPGTRLLVL.

The V gene is TRBV28, the J gene TRBJ1-2, with a possible D match to TRBD1 (5 bases). V lost 5 bases and J 4 bases, leaving 17 bases between the germline ends. CDR3 length equals 15 residues. Germline-derived CDR1 and CDR2 are MDHEN and SYDVKM. The CDR3 sequence: CASSNQQARFYGYTF. For the CDR3, the DNA is TGTGCCAGCAGTAATCAACAGGCGCGATTCTATGGCTACACCTTC.

The rearrangement joins TRBV2 to TRBJ2-2; D may be TRBD2 (6 bases). Trimming pared 2 bases from V and 5 bases from J, leaving 15 bases between. CDR1 SNHLY and CDR2 FYNNEI come from the germline V gene. This CDR3 region has 16 residues. CDR3 DNA sequence: TGTGCCAGCAGTGAATCGCGGGGAATTACGACCGGGGAGCTGTTTTTT. Amino acids: CASSESRGITTGELFF.

A single count supports this clone. The V call is TRBV4-2, the J call TRBJ1-6; D is undetermined. This CDR3 is built from 19 residues. The V end was cut by 0 bases, the J end by 7 bases, with 22 bases between. Germline CDR1 and CDR2: LGHNA and YNFKEQ. This CDR3 reads CASSQDRRVLGGKNSPLHF. CDR3 DNA sequence: TGTGCCAGCAGCCAAGATCGAAGGGTATTGGGCGGGAAAAATTCACCCCTCCACTTT.

This chain links TRBV3-1 (or the pseudogene TRBV3-2) with TRBJ2-1; 16 bases fit TRBD2. Germline assignment: CDR1 LGHDT and CDR2 YNNKEL (reference sequence). The trim removed 3 bases at V and 6 bases at J, leaving 5 bases unmatched. This CDR3 contains 17 residues. The CDR3 reads CASSHGTSGRASNEQFF. CDR3 bases: TGTGCCAGCAGCCACGGGACTAGCGGGAGGGCCAGCAATGAGCAGTTCTTC.